Described below is a single T cell receptor (beta chain) sequence and its context. The antigen is undetermined. This record belongs to a study of persistence of HIV-infected CD4 T cells. This was the immunoSEQ version 4 assay in survey mode. Here immunoSEQ multiplex PCR was the method, and the copy in TCRdb shows in-frame clones only, minus some. The sample holds around 48,000 clones; 70% to 80% are singletons and the top ten take about 3%. Cells were stimulated with CMV-infected fibroblast lysates at roughly 9.1 ug/mL. Memory cells lacking CD40L and CD69 with high CD45RO were sorted. For at least 4 years, plasma HIV-1 RNA was undetectable (<50 copies/mL). CDR1 is SGHTA and CDR2 is FQGNSA in the germline V gene. The CDR3 sequence is 14 residues long. V lost 5 bases to trimming and J lost 0 bases, with 8 bases between them.

This TCR was sampled from an adult man with HIV who was CMV-seropositive. The specimen comprised CD4+ T cells sorted from PBMCs after roughly 18-hour stimulation, sampled from a patient who received antiretroviral therapy. V is TRBV7-2 and J is TRBJ1-3; a weak D match, TRBD1 (5 bases). The DNA for the CDR3 is TGTGCCAGCAGCCACGGGACCTCTGGAAACACCATATATTTT. It yields the protein CASSHGTSGNTIYF.